This TCR beta chain was captured by sequencing in a study of cytomegalovirus exposure and HLA in healthy donors. Germline assignment: CDR1 ENHRY and CDR2 SYGVKD. This CDR3 has 14 amino acids. V shed 6 bases and J 0 bases; nucleotides not matched to a gene: 1. Study-wide findings and caveats: It was reported that TCR beta sequences correctly inferred the HLA-A and HLA-B alleles for most subjects.

The PCR contained 60 Vbeta and 13 Jbeta primers. The method was immunoSEQ multiplex PCR; TCRdb's version includes in-frame clones alone and lacks a portion of them. Found here are a few hundred thousand clones, 80% of them singletons; the top ten hold more than 0.3%. Regarding this clone: Its antigen remains unknown.

The chain employs TRBV10-3 and TRBJ2-3; 9 positions agree with TRBD2. Sequenced: PBMCs. This TCR was recovered from a girl under 10 years old in good health and CMV-seronegative. CDR3 amino acids: CAISLAGSTDTQYF. The CDR3 region has the DNA TGTGCCATCAGCCTAGCGGGGAGCACAGATACGCAGTATTTT.